This T cell receptor beta chain came from a study of blood T cell repertoires in COVID-19 (dated by TCRdb to about 2020). Describing the broader study: Samples from collaborators originated in the United States, Italy and Spain and spanned both the acute and convalescent phases of COVID-19. The prospective study material was composed of cDNA or gDNA derived from T cells, B-cell-depleted T cells, or PBMCs. Deeply sampled blood TCRbeta repertoires from subjects exposed to, actively infected with, or recovered from COVID-19 were included in the dataset. The repertoires were made available in a free public database intended to serve as a resource for research on the immune response to SARS-CoV-2. Samples came from the ongoing ImmuneRACE study (first 160 participants) plus 1,254 subjects from 6 global collaborators. A de-identified subject ID, COVID-19 status, age in years and sex were almost always included in the sample metadata. Where available, HLA class I and class II types were taken from metadata supplied by the sample provider and were not determined by assay-based typing. The paper's findings and limits, for the study overall: Clinical and demographic metadata were provided uncurated, with the amount varying by source and participant.

As regards this clone: The clone's antigen remains unknown. Per-base qualities were not stored, and no clone one base away is much larger.

The immunoSEQ Assay, a bias-controlled multiplex PCR, was used to amplify TCRbeta CDR3 regions from genomic DNA. Turning to the authors' computational methods: Within the assay, amplification of reference gene primers was used to estimate how many nucleated cells each sample contained. To quantify the absolute abundance of each unique TCRbeta CDR3 rearrangement, sequence reads were collapsed and filtered. Productive Simpson clonality was computed per sample as the square root of Simpson's diversity index over productive rearrangements. TCRdb re-hosts the immuneACCESS table, in-frame sequences only. Its copies lack some clones; in the studies checked, an unresolved V gene accounts for under half of them, and the cause for the rest is not known. V and J calls and clone size are those listed in that table; D and trimming were worked out from the DNA. The sample table contains roughly 200,000 clones; only one count was recorded for about 88% of them. Around 2.6% of the sample comes from the top ten.

Including the terminal cysteine and phenylalanine, the CDR3 comprises 15 residues. Here the CDR3 DNA is all that survives: 45 bases in frame from base 1. The germline V gene encodes CDR1 LNHDA and CDR2 SQIVND (reference sequence). Trimmed from V: 4 bases; trimmed from J: 3 bases; junction bases lacking a gene match: 6. Participants in the prospective study were enrolled through a virtual design, were aged roughly 18 to 100 years, and lived in 20 to 30 United States geographic areas. In the prospective study, cohorts were assigned on the basis of participant-reported clinical history obtained from a screening survey and a study questionnaire. For ImmuneRACE Cohort 3, a participant was defined as recovered based on two consecutive negative NP/OP PCR tests, clearance by a healthcare professional, or resolution of symptoms. Mobile phlebotomists in the prospective study collected whole blood, serum and a nasopharyngeal or oropharyngeal swab from every participant. Over an approximately two-month period, participants in the prospective study had the option of providing additional blood draws and questionnaires. Before DNA extraction, prospective study blood samples were shipped either frozen or at room temperature.

The TCR comes from a woman in her twenties or thirties who had recovered from COVID-19. The sequencing input was PBMCs or T cells enriched from blood (not recorded which). This chain is built from TRBV19 and TRBJ2-3; 8 junctional bases match TRBD2. The CDR3 corresponds to CASSNGGALTDTQYF. The sequence in DNA is TGTGCCAGTAGTAACGGGGGGGCCCTGACAGATACGCAGTATTTT.